This entry lists 25 T cell receptor beta chains sequenced from one sample in a study of OX40 agonist ivuxolimab in advanced cancers. Clones were sequenced by immunoSEQ multiplex PCR, and TCRdb holds only the in-frame ones, with some missing. Of about 55,000 clones listed, approximately 85% are singletons. The starting material was CD4+ or CD8+ T cells sorted from blood, obtained in a trial of the OX40 agonist ivuxolimab. All receptors derive from an adult with an advanced solid tumor such as melanoma, head and neck, liver or kidney cancer.

J is TRBJ2-5 and V is TRBV19; D gene uncertain. The germline CDR1 and CDR2 sequences are LNHDA and SQIVND (reference sequence). The CDR3 consists of 13 residues. V was shortened by 7 bases and J by 5 bases, with 14 bases between the two germline ends. This CDR3 is CASTPGGGETQYF. In DNA form, the CDR3 reads TGTGCCAGTACCCCCGGTGGTGGGGAGACCCAGTACTTC.

This rearrangement joins TRBV5-4 to TRBJ1-1; no clear D gene. Trimming took off 4 bases at V and 4 bases at J, with 17 bases between the two ends. Germline V gene sequence: CDR1 SGHNT, CDR2 YYREEE (reference sequence). The CDR3 extends over 15 amino acids. The CDR3 protein is CASSLLPVESTEAFF. The CDR3 DNA reads as TGTGCCAGCAGCCTCCTTCCGGTGGAGAGCACTGAAGCTTTCTTT.

This chain uses TRBV2 with TRBJ2-1; D unresolved. The V gene's germline CDR1 is SNHLY and CDR2 FYNNEI. The CDR3 has 13 residues. V was trimmed by 7 bases and J by 1 base, leaving 8 bases between them. The CDR3 reads CASMGPSYNEQFF. For the CDR3, the DNA is TGTGCCAGCATGGGCCCGTCCTACAATGAGCAGTTCTTC.

In DNA form, the CDR3 reads TGTGCCAGCAGTAAATCACAGGGATTTAATGAAAAACTGTTTTTT. It codes for CASSKSQGFNEKLFF. V usage is TRBV6-5 and J usage is TRBJ1-4, with D maybe TRBD1 (6 bases). V lost 5 bases and J 4 bases, leaving 14 bases between the germline ends. CDR1 and CDR2 (germline): MNHEY, SVGAGI. This CDR3 region has 15 residues.

This chain uses TRBV5-1 with TRBJ1-2; tentative D call: TRBD1 (6 bases). Germline V CDR1 and CDR2: SGHRS, YFSETQ. The CDR3 extends over 15 amino acids. V was cut by 4 bases and J by 4 bases, with 17 bases left in between. The CDR3 nucleotides are TGCGCCAGCAGCCGCTCAGCGTCAGGGGTCTATGGCTACACCTTC. This codes for CASSRSASGVYGYTF. Full variable domain (rest looked up from reference TRBV5-1 and TRBJ1-2): KAGVTQTPRYLIKTRGQQVTLSCSPISGHRSVSWYQQTPGQGLQFLFEYFSETQRNKGNFPGRFSGRQFSNSRSEMNVSTLELGDSALYLCASSRSASGVYGYTFGSGTRLTVV.

This rearrangement joins TRBV9 to TRBJ1-5; D not certain. Germline-derived CDR1 and CDR2 are SGDLS and YYNGEE. V was pared by 4 bases and J by 1 base, with 9 bases between. CDR3 size: 14 residues. The CDR3 nucleotides are TGTGCCAGCAGCCCTACGGAGAGCAATCAGCCCCAGCATTTT. Its translation is CASSPTESNQPQHF. The full variable domain, with the rest looked up from reference TRBV9 and TRBJ1-5, is DSGVTQTPKHLITATGQRVTLRCSPRSGDLSVYWYQQSLDQGLQFLIQYYNGEERAKGNILERFSAQQFPDLHSELNLSSLELGDSALYFCASSPTESNQPQHFGDGTRLSIL.

This chain joins TRBV10-1 and TRBJ2-7; tentatively, D is TRBD2 (5 bases). Germline V gives CDR1 WNHNN, CDR2 SYGVQD (reference sequence). The CDR3 runs 11 residues. V was clipped by 6 bases and J by 4 bases, with 7 bases between them. In DNA form, the CDR3 reads TGCGCCAGCAGCGGCGGGTACGAGCAGTACTTC. This encodes CASSGGYEQYF.

The chain links TRBV9 to TRBJ1-2; TRBD1 agrees at 10 bases. The junction had 9 bases not matched to a gene; V was cut back by 4 bases and J by 6 bases. This CDR3 contains 15 residues. Germline V lookup: CDR1 SGDLS, CDR2 YYNGEE. The CDR3 coding sequence is TGTGCCAGCAGCATCTTGACAGGGGGCGGGGATGGCTACACCTTC. Protein product: CASSILTGGGDGYTF. Complete variable domain (other parts from reference TRBV9 and TRBJ1-2): DSGVTQTPKHLITATGQRVTLRCSPRSGDLSVYWYQQSLDQGLQFLIQYYNGEERAKGNILERFSAQQFPDLHSELNLSSLELGDSALYFCASSILTGGGDGYTFGSGTRLTVV.

The chain has TRBV7-8 and TRBJ1-4, with TRBD1 matching over 7 bases. The CDR3 has 16 amino acids. J was trimmed by 2 bases and V by 1 base; bases with no gene match: 4. Germline V gene lookup returns CDR1 SGHVS and CDR2 FQNEAQ. The CDR3 spells CASSLGQGGTNEKLFF. CDR3 in DNA: TGTGCCAGCAGCTTAGGACAGGGAGGGACTAATGAAAAACTGTTTTTT. Full variable domain (outside the CDR3, taken from reference TRBV7-8 and TRBJ1-4): GAGVSQSPRYKVAKRGQDVALRCDPISGHVSLFWYQQALGQGPEFLTYFQNEAQLDKSGLPSDRFFAERPEGSVSTLKIQRTQQEDSAVYLCASSLGQGGTNEKLFFGSGTQLSVL.

This chain links TRBV29-1 with TRBJ2-2; a possible D gene is TRBD1 (6 bases). There are 12 residues in the CDR3. Germline CDR1 and CDR2: SQVTM and ANQGSEA. Trimming removed 7 bases at V and 6 bases at J, with 12 bases between. CDR3 protein: CSATGWSGELFF. Here the CDR3 DNA reads TGCAGCGCAACAGGGTGGTCCGGGGAGCTGTTTTTT.

The sample holds one count of this clone. This chain joins TRBV19 and TRBJ2-4, with unresolved D. Trimming removed 1 base from V and 0 bases from J, with 10 bases in between. Germline V gives CDR1 LNHDA, CDR2 SQIVND (reference sequence). This CDR3 contains 16 residues. As DNA, the CDR3 is TGTGCCAGTAGTATAGGCAGAAGATTAGCCAAAAACATTCAGTACTTC. It codes for CASSIGRRLAKNIQYF. Looking up the rest from reference TRBV19 and TRBJ2-4 gives the full variable domain: DGGITQSPKYLFRKEGQNVTLSCEQNLNHDAMYWYRQDPGQGLRLIYYSQIVNDFQKGDIAEGYSVSREKKESFPLTVTSAQKNPTAFYLCASSIGRRLAKNIQYFGAGTRLSVL.

V and J are TRBV15 and TRBJ2-3, with D perhaps matching TRBD1 (6 bases). The V gene's germline CDR1 is LNHNV and CDR2 YYDKDF (reference sequence). The CDR3 sequence is 17 residues long. V lost 0 bases and J lost 2, with 15 bases in between. The CDR3: CATSRDRLRDNTDTQYF. Here the CDR3 DNA reads TGTGCCACCAGCAGAGATCGATTACGGGACAACACAGATACGCAGTATTTT.

The chain recombines TRBV11-3 with TRBJ2-1, with D possibly matching TRBD2 (5 bases). The V end was cut by 6 bases, the J end by 5 bases, with 8 bases between. Per germline, CDR1 SGHNT and CDR2 YENEEA. The CDR3 covers 12 residues. CDR3 amino acids: CASRGLDNEQFF. The CDR3 DNA is TGTGCCAGCAGAGGACTGGACAATGAGCAGTTCTTC.

This rearrangement joins TRBV28 to TRBJ2-7; 8 nucleotides match TRBD2. The CDR3 is 14 residues long. CDR1 and CDR2 from the germline V gene are MDHEN and SYDVKM. J gave up 2 bases and V 3 bases, and 3 bases lay outside the gene matches. The DNA of the CDR3 is TGTGCCAGCAGTTTCTGGCGGGGGGCCTACGAGCAGTACTTC. This gives the protein CASSFWRGAYEQYF.

The gene calls are TRBV7-2 and TRBJ1-2; D remains ambiguous. The V gene's germline CDR1 is SGHTA and CDR2 FQGNSA. V lost 2 bases and J lost 3, with 7 bases in between. The CDR3 has 13 residues. The CDR3 region is CASSLPTDYGYTF. The CDR3 region has the DNA TGTGCCAGCAGCTTACCTACGGACTATGGCTACACCTTC.

V is TRBV10-3 and J is TRBJ2-3; D is possibly TRBD1 or TRBD2 (5 bases each). V shed 3 bases and J shed 3 bases, with 13 bases lying between them. CDR3 length: 15 residues. Germline CDR1 reads ENHRY; CDR2 reads SYGVKD. In DNA form, the CDR3 reads TGTGCCATCAGTGATCCAGCGGACACTACAGATACGCAGTATTTT. As protein: CAISDPADTTDTQYF.

This chain joins TRBV5-1 and TRBJ2-7, with no clear D. This CDR3 comprises 13 residues. The germline gives CDR1 SGHRS, CDR2 YFSETQ. Trimming cost V 1 base and J 0 bases, with 5 bases left between them. Here the CDR3 reads CASSLYSSYEQYF. The DNA for the CDR3 is TGCGCCAGCAGCTTGTACAGCTCCTACGAGCAGTACTTC.

The V and J genes are TRBV6-5 and TRBJ2-1; D ambiguous. The germline V gene has CDR1 MNHEY and CDR2 SVGAGI. Trimming took 0 bases from V and 0 from J, leaving 9 bases between them. The CDR3 runs 16 residues. CDR3 protein: CASSYSSLSSYNEQFF. CDR3 nucleotides: TGTGCCAGCAGTTACTCTAGCCTGAGCTCCTACAATGAGCAGTTCTTC.

This clone was recorded a few times. This sequence joins TRBV6-6 and TRBJ1-5, with D possibly matching TRBD1 (5 bases). The CDR3 is 13 residues long. Per germline, CDR1 MNHNY and CDR2 SVGAGI (reference sequence). The CDR3 DNA reads as TGTGCGGACTCGAAGGGGTCCGACCAGCCCCAGCATTTT. It codes for CADSKGSDQPQHF.

The rearrangement uses TRBV6-1 and TRBJ1-2, with a weak D call TRBD1 (5 bases). This CDR3 contains 12 residues. Germline CDR1 reads MNHNS; CDR2 reads SASEGT. V was pared by 4 bases and J by 10 bases, with 13 bases between. This CDR3 is CASSVRQTNYTF. CDR3 nucleotide sequence: TGTGCCAGCAGTGTGCGACAGACAAACTACACCTTC.

The gene calls are TRBV6-5 and TRBJ1-1; D is perhaps TRBD1 (5 bases). The V end lost 4 bases, the J end lost 2 bases, and 11 bases lay between the germline ends. The CDR3 sequence is 14 residues long. Germline V gene lookup returns CDR1 MNHEY and CDR2 SVGAGI. DNA for the CDR3: TGTGCCAGCAGTTGGGCGGGGCCTAACACTGAAGCTTTCTTT. Translation: CASSWAGPNTEAFF.

The V and J genes are TRBV7-2 and TRBJ2-1; the match to TRBD2 covers 9 bases. CDR1 and CDR2 (germline): SGHTA, FQGNSA. The CDR3 has 16 residues. Germline trimming cut 4 bases from V and 5 bases from J; bases unmatched to any gene: 9. CDR3 sequence reads: CASSSGSGSLNNEQFF. Written as DNA, the CDR3 is TGTGCCAGCAGCTCGGGTAGCGGGAGCCTAAACAATGAGCAGTTCTTC.

V is TRBV28 and J is TRBJ2-7, with a possible D match to TRBD1 (6 bases). This CDR3 region has 12 residues. V was clipped by 3 bases and J by 5 bases, with 8 bases between them. Germline V CDR1 and CDR2: MDHEN, SYDVKM. This chain's CDR3 is CASSFTGNEQYF. In DNA form, the CDR3 reads TGTGCCAGCAGTTTTACAGGGAACGAGCAGTACTTC.

The chain couples TRBV9 to TRBJ2-1; the D gene is possibly TRBD2 (6 bases). The CDR3 contains 14 residues. The germline gives CDR1 SGDLS, CDR2 YYNGEE. Between the trimmed V and J ends, which lost 2 bases and 7 bases, there was a span of 13 bases. Here the CDR3 reads CASSVVSGGNEQFF. The CDR3 region has the DNA TGTGCCAGCAGCGTGGTTAGCGGTGGGAATGAGCAGTTCTTC.

Of note for this clone: The same CDR3 also results from other DNA sequences found in this sample. V gene TRBV11-2 combines with J gene TRBJ1-4; 11 positions agree with TRBD1. Germline V gene data show CDR1 as SGHAT and CDR2 as FQNNGV. The CDR3 runs 15 residues. Trimming removed 1 base from V and 8 bases from J; junction bases left unmatched: 3. The CDR3 DNA reads TGTGCCAGCAGCTTAGGCGGGACAGGGGGAGAAAAACTGTTTTTT. It translates to CASSLGGTGGEKLFF.